The next 29 T cell receptor beta chains were all read from a single sample in a study of vaccination and CD4 T cells after COVID-19. For these TCRs, the target antigens are not known. Treatment specified: approximately nine-day PBMC culture with coronavirus spike peptide pools or control peptides (ViraFEST assay). Cultured CD4+ T cells had their DNA profiled by the Oncomine TCR Beta short-read assay. TCRdb analysed the PCR reads with MiXCR anew, one entry per CDR3 protein. The sample contains about 18,000 distinct CDR3 sequences, about 42% of which appear only once. Sequencing was performed on CD4+ T cells from blood, cultured in vitro, taken before SARS-CoV-2 vaccination. Receptors were obtained from a human donor who had recovered from COVID-19.

This clonotype occurred a few times. V is TRBV7-9 and J is TRBJ2-7, with D possibly being TRBD2 (6 bases). The germline CDR1 and CDR2 sequences are SEHNR and FQNEAQ (reference sequence). V was cut by 4 bases and J by 1 base, with 17 bases left in between. This CDR3 region has 16 residues. The CDR3 spells CASSSARGRGSYEQYF. For the CDR3, the DNA is TGTGCCAGCAGCTCAGCACGGGGGAGAGGATCCTACGAGCAGTACTTC.

The chain uses TRBV11-1 and TRBJ2-3; 14 bases agree with TRBD2. CDR1 and CDR2 (germline): SGHAT, FQDESV (reference sequence). Germline trimming cut 4 bases from V and 4 bases from J; bases unmatched to any gene: 1. This CDR3 is built from 15 residues. This CDR3 reads CASSWGLAGADTQYF. The CDR3 DNA follows: TGTGCCAGCAGCTGGGGACTAGCGGGGGCAGATACGCAGTATTTT.

This clonotype was counted between two and nine times. This sequence joins TRBV7-9 and TRBJ1-1; D is uncertain. Germline V gene sequence: CDR1 SEHNR, CDR2 FQNEAQ (reference sequence). The V gene lost 6 bases and the J gene lost 4 bases, with 12 bases spanning the gap. This CDR3 region has 13 residues. In DNA, the CDR3 is TGTGCCAGCAGTTCCCTGAGTGGCACTGAAGCTTTCTTT. It codes for CASSSLSGTEAFF.

This chain links TRBV10-2 with TRBJ1-2; no clear D. V was pared by 7 bases and J by 4 bases, with 7 bases between. Germline-derived CDR1 and CDR2 are WSHSY and SAAADI. The CDR3 consists of 11 residues. The DNA of the CDR3 is TGCGCCAGCAAGGACGGCTATGGCTACACCTTC. Amino acid sequence: CASKDGYGYTF.

The chain employs TRBV19 and TRBJ2-7; maybe TRBD1 (5 bases). Trimming cost V 7 bases and J 0 bases, with 16 bases left between them. Germline-derived CDR1 and CDR2 are LNHDA and SQIVND (reference sequence). The CDR3 length is 15 residues. CDR3 region: CASTPPTDTSYEQYF. The CDR3 DNA sequence: TGTGCCAGTACCCCCCCGACAGATACCTCCTACGAGCAGTACTTC.

This clonotype was found a few times. The CDR3 DNA sequence: TGTGCCAGCAGCACGTCCTCCAGGGGGCGCCGGTATGGCTACACCTTC. Encoded protein: CASSTSSRGRRYGYTF. The gene calls are TRBV21-1 and TRBJ1-2; the D call of TRBD1 is as the table states it, not checked on the DNA. TRBV21-1 is classified as a pseudogene. This CDR3 is 16 amino acids long.

The J gene is TRBJ2-7, the V gene TRBV28; 8 nucleotides line up with TRBD2. This CDR3 spans 14 amino acids. V lost 6 bases, J lost 5 bases, and 9 bases stayed unmatched. Germline values: CDR1 MDHEN, CDR2 SYDVKM. CDR3 DNA: TGTGCCAGCAGGGGTAGCGGGACGAAGAACGAGCAGTACTTC. As protein: CASRGSGTKNEQYF.

The V and J genes are TRBV7-2 and TRBJ2-2; D uncertain. This CDR3 region has 15 residues. V lost 2 bases and J lost 5, with 12 bases in between. Germline CDR1 reads SGHTA; CDR2 reads FQGNSA. CDR3 nucleotide sequence: TGTGCCAGCAGCTTAAGATTCCAGACAACCGGGGAGCTGTTTTTT. Its translation: CASSLRFQTTGELFF.

The rearrangement uses TRBV7-2 and TRBJ1-2; TRBD1 matches at 7 bases. J lost 6 bases, V lost 4 bases, and 11 bases had no gene match. Germline values: CDR1 SGHTA, CDR2 FQGNSA. This CDR3 is built from 15 residues. CDR3 nucleotides: TGTGCCAGCAGCTCCCCCGGGACAGACATCCATGGCTACACCTTC. It encodes CASSSPGTDIHGYTF.

The V call is TRBV12-3 or TRBV12-4, the J call TRBJ2-2; 7 bases are shared with TRBD1. V trimming: 6 bases; J trimming: 6 bases; junction bases outside the gene matches: 4. This CDR3 comprises 13 residues. CDR3 bases: TGTGCCAGCAGCAGACAGGGTGCCGGGGAGCTGTTTTTT. Amino acid sequence: CASSRQGAGELFF.

This clonotype was found once. The chain recombines TRBV19 with TRBJ2-1, with 14 bases matching TRBD2. CDR1 and CDR2 (germline): LNHDA, SQIVND (reference sequence). This CDR3 has 18 amino acids. Trimming cost V 8 bases and J 2 bases; bases outside gene matches: 11. CDR3 amino acids: CASCRTGTSGSPYNEQFF. The CDR3 nucleotides are TGTGCCAGTTGTAGGACTGGGACTAGCGGGAGCCCCTACAATGAGCAGTTCTTC.

This clonotype appeared a few times. The chain uses TRBV19 and TRBJ2-7; the D gene could be TRBD1 or TRBD2 (5 bases each). CDR3 length: 15 amino acids. With 0 bases removed from V and 0 bases from J, the gap between germline ends came to 9 bases. From germline, CDR1 is LNHDA and CDR2 SQIVND (reference sequence). The CDR3 nucleotides are TGTGCCAGTAGTATAGACGGGACCGACTCCTACGAGCAGTACTTC. It encodes CASSIDGTDSYEQYF.

As concerns this clonotype: A much larger clone lies one base from this, so it may be a read error. V is TRBV7-2 and J is TRBJ1-3; D gene unclear. This CDR3 contains 13 residues. Per the germline V gene, CDR1 is SGHTA and CDR2 is FQGNSA. CDR3 sequence (DNA): TGTGCCAGCAGCTTACACTCTGGAAGCACCATATATTTT. The encoded protein is CASSLHSGSTIYF.

This chain connects TRBV9 to TRBJ2-7; no clear D gene. This CDR3 spans 13 amino acids. Trimming removed 0 bases at V and 3 bases at J, with 7 bases between. Per germline, CDR1 SGDLS and CDR2 YYNGEE. CDR3 residues: CASSVGSLYEQYF. For the CDR3, the DNA is TGTGCCAGCAGCGTAGGTAGCCTCTACGAGCAGTACTTC.

The chain joins TRBV7-2 to TRBJ2-3; 11 bases agree with TRBD2. Trimming removed 6 bases from V and 4 bases from J; junction bases left unmatched: 3. The germline V gene has CDR1 SGHTA and CDR2 FQGNSA. This CDR3 comprises 14 residues. The DNA of the CDR3 is TGTGCCAGCAGTAGCGGGAGGGCCTCAGATACGCAGTATTTT. Its translation is CASSSGRASDTQYF.

The chain has TRBV4-1 and TRBJ1-3; TRBD1 might be the D (5 bases). CDR1 MGHRA and CDR2 YSYEKL come from the germline V gene. The CDR3 has 15 residues. V was shortened by 2 bases and J by 2 bases, with 10 bases between the two germline ends. DNA for the CDR3: TGCGCCAGCAGCCAACCAGGGAGGACTGGAAACACCATATATTTT. Residues: CASSQPGRTGNTIYF.

The rearrangement uses TRBV11-2 and TRBJ2-5; TRBD2 matches at 7 bases. This CDR3 spans 16 amino acids. With V trimmed by 2 bases and J by 2 bases, 8 bases remained unmatched. Per the germline V gene, CDR1 is SGHAT and CDR2 is FQNNGV. The CDR3 DNA follows: TGTGCCAGCAGCTTAAGGAGCGGGAATCGACAAGAGACCCAGTACTTC. It yields the protein CASSLRSGNRQETQYF.

V and J are TRBV20-1 and TRBJ2-1; TRBD2 matches 12 bases. Looked up from germline, CDR1 is DFQATT and CDR2 is SNEGSKA (reference sequence). Trimming removed 6 bases from V and 12 bases from J; junction bases left unmatched: 15. The CDR3 is made up of 15 amino acids. CDR3 nucleotide sequence: TGCAGTGCATCAACTAGCGGGGGGCCGCTAGCCACGCAGTTCTTC. It is translated as CSASTSGGPLATQFF.

This chain connects TRBV19 to TRBJ1-1, with TRBD1 matching 11 bases. With V trimmed by 5 bases and J by 10 bases, 9 bases remained unmatched. This CDR3 region has 14 residues. CDR1 and CDR2 from the germline V gene are LNHDA and SQIVND (reference sequence). This CDR3 reads CASSAGQGAGAAFF. As DNA, the CDR3 is TGTGCCAGTAGTGCCGGACAGGGGGCGGGGGCAGCTTTCTTT.

V usage is TRBV4-2 and J usage is TRBJ2-1, with 13 bases lining up with TRBD2. This CDR3 spans 17 amino acids. V dropped 0 bases and J dropped 14; count of bases not matched to a gene: 13. Germline values: CDR1 LGHNA, CDR2 YNFKEQ. The CDR3 reads CASSQDIGGLAGSAEFF. The CDR3 DNA reads TGTGCCAGCAGCCAAGACATTGGGGGACTAGCGGGATCCGCGGAGTTCTTC.

V and J are TRBV2 and TRBJ1-1; D unresolved. Per the germline V gene, CDR1 is SNHLY and CDR2 is FYNNEI. This CDR3 spans 13 amino acids. Between the trimmed V and J ends, which lost 6 bases and 3 bases, there was a span of 11 bases. This CDR3 is CASSTRRDTEAFF. In DNA form, the CDR3 reads TGTGCCAGCAGCACCAGGAGGGACACTGAAGCTTTCTTT.

The gene calls are TRBV10-3 and TRBJ1-2; D possibly corresponds to TRBD1 (5 bases). The CDR3 has 14 amino acids. The germline V gene has CDR1 ENHRY and CDR2 SYGVKD. The V and J ends lost 7 bases and 5 bases respectively, with 17 bases between them. CDR3 loop: CAITDRFSGYGYTF. The DNA for the CDR3 is TGTGCCATCACCGACAGATTTTCTGGGTATGGCTACACCTTC.

The chain joins TRBV7-3 to TRBJ2-7; perhaps TRBD2 as D (6 bases). CDR1 SGHTA and CDR2 FQGTGA come from the germline V gene. The CDR3 sequence is 12 residues long. V lost 4 bases to trimming and J lost 7 bases, with 11 bases between them. The CDR3 sequence: CASSSLGREQYF. The CDR3 DNA follows: TGTGCCAGCAGCTCGTTGGGGAGGGAGCAGTACTTC.

This clonotype was observed a single time. The V gene is TRBV21-1, the J gene TRBJ2-7; the D call of TRBD1 is as the table states it, not checked on the DNA. TRBV21-1 has pseudogene status. The CDR3 totals 15 residues. The DNA of the CDR3 is TGTGCCAGCAACCAAGACAGGGGAGAATTCCACGAACAGTACTTC. Protein product: CASNQDRGEFHEQYF.

This clonotype was seen only a few times. The germline gene is not matched at one end of the junction; a read error may be the cause. This chain uses TRBV7-2 with TRBJ1-2, with D perhaps TRBD1 (5 bases). Germline-derived CDR1 and CDR2 are SGHTA and FQGNSA. The CDR3 contains 13 residues. Here the CDR3 reads CASSLVGASGYTF. CDR3 in DNA: TGTGCCAGCAGCTTAGTCGGGGCCTCTGGCTACACCTTT.

With respect to this clonotype: The germline gene is not matched at one end of the junction; a read error may be the cause. V and J are TRBV7-3 and TRBJ2-6; unclear D gene. Germline loops: CDR1 SGHTA, CDR2 FQGTGA. This CDR3 spans 15 amino acids. CDR3 DNA: TGTGTCAGCAGCGATACGAGTTCTGGGGCCAACGTCCTGACTTTC. It codes for CVSSDTSSGANVLTF.

The chain links TRBV7-2 to TRBJ1-5; D uncertain. This CDR3 is 14 amino acids long. Germline-derived CDR1 and CDR2 are SGHTA and FQGNSA. The V gene lost 1 base and the J gene lost 0 bases, with 4 bases spanning the gap. The CDR3 region has the DNA TGTGCCAGCAGCTTAGGGATTAGCAATCAGCCCCAGCATTTT. This gives the protein CASSLGISNQPQHF. Full variable domain (remainder filled in from reference TRBV7-2 and TRBJ1-5): GAGVSQSPSNKVTEKGKDVELRCDPISGHTALYWYRQSLGQGLEFLIYFQGNSAPDKSGLPSDRFSAERTGGSVSTLTIQRTQQEDSAVYLCASSLGISNQPQHFGDGTRLSIL.

The V call is TRBV28, the J call TRBJ1-1, with a tentative D call TRBD1 (6 bases). The germline V and J ends were trimmed by 5 bases and 4 bases, with 11 bases remaining between them. This CDR3 has 13 amino acids. The germline CDR1 and CDR2 sequences are MDHEN and SYDVKM. The CDR3 DNA reads TGTGCCAGCAGTCCAGGGGCTCCCACTGAAGCTTTCTTT. It encodes CASSPGAPTEAFF.

V gene TRBV20-1 combines with J gene TRBJ1-1; TRBD1 might be the D (5 bases). Trimming shortened V by 5 bases and J by 7 bases, and 14 bases separated the two germline ends. The CDR3 is 12 residues long. CDR1 and CDR2 (germline): DFQATT, SNEGSKA (reference sequence). The CDR3: CSALGDSFEAFF. The CDR3, as DNA: TGCAGTGCTTTGGGGGATTCATTTGAAGCTTTCTTT.